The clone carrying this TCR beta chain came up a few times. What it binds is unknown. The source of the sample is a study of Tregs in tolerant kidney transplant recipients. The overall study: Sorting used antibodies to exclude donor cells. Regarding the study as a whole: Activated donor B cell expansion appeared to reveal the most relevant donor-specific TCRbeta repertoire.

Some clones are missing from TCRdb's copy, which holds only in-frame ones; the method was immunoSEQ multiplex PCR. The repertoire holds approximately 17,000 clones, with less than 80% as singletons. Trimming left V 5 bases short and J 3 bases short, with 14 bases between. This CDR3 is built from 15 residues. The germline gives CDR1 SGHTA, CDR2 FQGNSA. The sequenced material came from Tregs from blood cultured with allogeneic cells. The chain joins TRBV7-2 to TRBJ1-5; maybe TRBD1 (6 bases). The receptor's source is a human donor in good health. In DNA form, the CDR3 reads TGTGCCAGCAGCCCCCCCCCGGGACACAATCAGCCCCAGCATTTT. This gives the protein CASSPPPGHNQPQHF.